These 18 T cell receptor beta chains came from one sample sequenced in a study of somatic mutations in cytotoxic T cells in rheumatoid arthritis. Sequencing used immunoSEQ multiplex PCR; TCRdb keeps in-frame clones, though not all of them. The sample has 15,000 or so clones; more than 65% are singletons. The sequenced sample was CD8+ T cells sorted from blood. The receptors stem from an adult with rheumatoid arthritis.

The rearrangement joins TRBV11-2 to TRBJ1-2; D remains unclear. There are 13 residues in the CDR3. Trimming cost V 1 base and J 0 bases, with 3 bases left between them. Germline CDR1 reads SGHAT; CDR2 reads FQNNGV. CDR3 in amino acids: CASSLAANYGYTF. The CDR3 DNA follows: TGTGCCAGCAGCTTAGCAGCTAACTATGGCTACACCTTC.

The rearrangement joins TRBV13 to TRBJ1-2, with D tentatively TRBD1 (6 bases). Germline CDR1 PRHDT, CDR2 FYEKMQ (reference sequence). The V and J ends lost 4 bases and 6 bases respectively, with 12 bases between them. The CDR3 length is 13 residues. DNA for the CDR3: TGTGCCAGCAGCTCAAACAGGGTCGATGGCTACACCTTC. Translated: CASSSNRVDGYTF. The full variable domain, rest sourced from reference TRBV13 and TRBJ1-2, is AAGVIQSPRHLIKEKRETATLKCYPIPRHDTVYWYQQGPGQDPQFLISFYEKMQSDKGSIPDRFSAQQFSDYHSELNMSSLELGDSALYFCASSSNRVDGYTFGSGTRLTVV.

The gene calls are TRBV15 and TRBJ2-5; D is unclear. Germline lookup yields CDR1 LNHNV and CDR2 YYDKDF (reference sequence). This CDR3 spans 13 amino acids. The V gene lost 1 base and the J gene lost 5 bases, with 8 bases spanning the gap. Here the CDR3 DNA reads TGTGCCACCAGCAGAGTCCTAGAGGAGACCCAGTACTTC. Its protein product is CATSRVLEETQYF.

This rearrangement joins TRBV9 to TRBJ2-7, with D tentatively TRBD1 or TRBD2 (5 bases each). Trimming took off 2 bases at V and 6 bases at J, with 12 bases between the two ends. CDR1 and CDR2 from the germline V gene are SGDLS and YYNGEE. The CDR3 has 13 residues. CDR3 amino acids: CASSVGTAGEQYF. CDR3 bases: TGTGCCAGCAGCGTCGGGACGGCGGGCGAGCAGTACTTC.

By its share, this clone is medium-sized. The genes are TRBV6-5 and TRBJ2-7; possible D gene TRBD2, 5 bases. Germline V gene lookup returns CDR1 MNHEY and CDR2 SVGAGI. The CDR3 contains 13 residues. V dropped 2 bases and J dropped 1 base, with 6 bases sitting between them. The CDR3 DNA reads as TGTGCCAGCAGTTACGGGGAGTCCTACGAGCAGTACTTC. This codes for CASSYGESYEQYF.

The chain is built from TRBV7-9 and TRBJ2-7; TRBD1 aligns across 9 bases. The germline V gene encodes CDR1 SEHNR and CDR2 FQNEAQ (reference sequence). Trimming removed 5 bases from V and 4 bases from J; junction bases left unmatched: 6. The CDR3 length is 14 residues. The CDR3 sequence: CASSPWDRAYEQYF. The CDR3 coding sequence is TGTGCCAGCAGCCCCTGGGACAGGGCTTACGAGCAGTACTTC.

The rearrangement joins TRBV9 to TRBJ2-3; 7 bases align to TRBD2. Looked up from germline, CDR1 is SGDLS and CDR2 is YYNGEE. Trimming removed 3 bases from V and 6 bases from J; junction bases left unmatched: 1. This CDR3 spans 12 amino acids. CDR3 sequence: CASSALADTQYF. The CDR3 nucleotides are TGTGCCAGCAGCGCACTAGCGGATACGCAGTATTTT.

This clone has more than one count but fewer than ten. V gene TRBV11-2 combines with J gene TRBJ2-1; tentatively, D is TRBD1 (6 bases). There are 16 residues in the CDR3. The germline gives CDR1 SGHAT, CDR2 FQNNGV. Between the trimmed V and J ends, which lost 0 bases and 0 bases, there was a span of 9 bases. This CDR3 reads CASSLEGASSYNEQFF. In DNA form, the CDR3 reads TGTGCCAGCAGCTTAGAGGGGGCGAGCTCCTACAATGAGCAGTTCTTC.

The chain joins TRBV7-9 to TRBJ2-5; TRBD1 might be the D (5 bases). This CDR3 has 15 residues. CDR1 and CDR2 from the germline V gene are SEHNR and FQNEAQ (reference sequence). Trimming removed 0 bases from V and 5 bases from J, with 13 bases in between. The CDR3, as DNA: TGTGCCAGCAGCTTAGCGACAGTGAATACGGAGACCCAGTACTTC. As protein: CASSLATVNTETQYF.

This clone was picked up a small number of times. The chain carries TRBV9 and TRBJ1-1, with D tentatively TRBD1 (6 bases). The CDR3 consists of 15 residues. Germline CDR1 SGDLS, CDR2 YYNGEE. Deletions cut 6 bases from V and 2 bases from J, with 17 bases between. CDR3 loop: CASTPLGTPNTEAFF. CDR3 in DNA: TGTGCCAGCACCCCCCTCGGGACACCTAACACTGAAGCTTTCTTT.

The table lists this clone with a count of one. The rearrangement joins TRBV29-1 to TRBJ1-3; 8 bases align to TRBD1. The V and J ends lost 6 bases and 1 base, in that order; junction bases with no gene match: 5. The CDR3 consists of 14 residues. CDR1 SQVTM and CDR2 ANQGSEA come from the germline V gene. CDR3 loop: CSVQDRDSGNTIYF. In DNA form, the CDR3 reads TGCAGCGTCCAGGACAGGGATTCTGGAAACACCATATATTTT.

J is TRBJ2-7 and V is TRBV19, with D maybe TRBD2 (5 bases). The CDR3 is 11 amino acids. The V gene lost 5 bases and the J gene lost 6 bases, with 8 bases spanning the gap. CDR1 is LNHDA, CDR2 SQIVND, per germline (reference sequence). The CDR3 is CASSPGSEQYF. The CDR3 bases are TGTGCCAGTAGTCCGGGGAGCGAGCAGTACTTC.

This clone appeared once. The gene calls are TRBV5-1 and TRBJ2-5; TRBD1 might be the D (6 bases). Trimming cost V 3 bases and J 2 bases, with 11 bases left between them. The CDR3 runs to 14 residues. CDR1 is SGHRS, CDR2 YFSETQ, per germline. The CDR3 DNA follows: TGCGCCAGCAGCTCAGGGACATCACAAGAGACCCAGTACTTC. Its translation: CASSSGTSQETQYF.

The chain's CDR3 is CASTLWGAETQYF. CDR3 coding DNA: TGTGCCAGCACCCTTTGGGGGGCTGAGACCCAGTACTTC. This sequence joins TRBV11-2 and TRBJ2-5, with D tentatively TRBD1 or TRBD2 (6 bases each). The V gene's germline CDR1 is SGHAT and CDR2 FQNNGV. Trimming removed 7 bases from V and 5 bases from J, with 14 bases in between. This CDR3 is 13 amino acids long.

The chain couples TRBV9 to TRBJ1-4; 7 bases align to TRBD1. Germline-derived CDR1 and CDR2 are SGDLS and YYNGEE. CDR3 length: 16 residues. The V gene end was trimmed by 0 bases and the J gene end by 7 bases; junction bases not matched to a gene: 9. Here the CDR3 DNA reads TGTGCCAGCAGCGTAGGCGGCCAGGGGGTAGGTGAAAAACTGTTTTTT. Amino acid sequence: CASSVGGQGVGEKLFF.

The V gene is TRBV28, the J gene TRBJ2-3, with D unresolved. V was cut by 1 base and J by 0 bases, with 11 bases left in between. The CDR3 is made up of 16 amino acids. CDR1 is MDHEN, CDR2 SYDVKM, per germline. The CDR3 is CASSLSYSSSTDTQYF. CDR3 DNA sequence: TGTGCCAGCAGTTTATCGTATTCCTCTAGCACAGATACGCAGTATTTT.

The chain couples TRBV7-3 to TRBJ2-1; D remains unclear. V was shortened by 5 bases and J by 0 bases, with 14 bases between the two germline ends. CDR1 and CDR2 from the germline V gene are SGHTA and FQGTGA. The length of the CDR3 is 16 residues. CDR3 nucleotide sequence: TGTGCCAGCAGCCCCAGGCCCAGAAGCTCCTACAATGAGCAGTTCTTC. This codes for CASSPRPRSSYNEQFF.

The chain couples TRBV4-3 to TRBJ1-1; a weak D match, TRBD1 (6 bases). Trimming removed 4 bases at V and 9 bases at J, with 15 bases between. CDR3 size: 13 residues. Per germline, CDR1 LGHNA and CDR2 YSLEER. This CDR3 reads CASSRRMGGQAFF. CDR3 nucleotides: TGCGCCAGCAGCCGGAGAATGGGGGGGCAAGCTTTCTTT.